The source of this T cell receptor beta chain is a study of CD8+ T cells in alopecia areata. Looking at the study overall: Patients in the treated group were given tofacitinib by mouth, 5 to 10 mg twice a day. Severity of treated patients was scored by affected scalp percentage. Points from the study as a whole: A large proportion of expanded lesional clones were detected persisting in scalp and blood during tofacitinib.

Following RNA extraction, reverse transcription yielded cDNA that acted as the sequencing template. Clones were read by immunoSEQ multiplex PCR, and TCRdb kept only the in-frame ones, dropping some. Of roughly 220,000 clones listed, approximately 65% were seen once; the top ten hold 1% to 1.5%. Germline assignment: CDR1 MNHEY and CDR2 SMNVEV (reference sequence). Trimming removed 1 base from V and 0 bases from J, with 10 bases in between. CDR3 length: 16 residues. Comments on this clone: Its antigen remains unknown.

Treatment indicated: oral pan-JAK inhibitor, 5-10 mg twice daily. The sequence came from a human donor with alopecia areata. V is TRBV27 and J is TRBJ1-5, with a tentative D call TRBD1 (5 bases). The sample consisted of CD4+ T cells sorted from blood, taken between weeks 43 and 45, from a patient treated with tofacitinib. CDR3 residues: CASSLWGIDSNQPQHF. CDR3 sequence (DNA): TGTGCCAGCAGTTTATGGGGCATAGATAGCAATCAGCCCCAGCATTTT.